The rows below give T cell receptor beta chains drawn from one sample of a study of T cells in localized non-small cell lung cancer. Sequencing was performed with immunoSEQ multiplex PCR; in TCRdb, only in-frame clones are kept and a portion is missing. The table shows almost 65,000 clones, with approximately 87% occurring only once. Source: peripheral blood, taken before any cancer treatment. These receptors all come from a woman aged 40 to 75 with stage I lung adenocarcinoma. Both conserved end residues are part of each CDR3. D genes are given only for firm matches. A clone size is listed for some rows: how often the clone was seen (once, few, many), or a class if it is expanded.

>-|few|TRBJ1-5|TRBV9
CASSVGGGTQPQHF
TGTGCCAGCAGCGTAGGTGGGGGCACTCAGCCCCAGCATTTT
>-|-|TRBJ2-5|TRBV29-1
CSVELGGRKTQYF
TGCAGCGTTGAGTTGGGGGGCCGAAAGACCCAGTACTTC
>-|few|TRBJ2-2|TRBV30
CAWRIVGAGELFF
TGTGCCTGGAGGATAGTGGGGGCCGGGGAGCTGTTTTTT
>-|-|TRBJ1-5|TRBV28
CASMETNSNQPQHF
TGTGCCAGCATGGAGACAAATAGCAATCAGCCCCAGCATTTT
>-|-|TRBJ1-2|TRBV10-3
CAISEQGRGEVGYTF
TGTGCCATCAGTGAGCAGGGCAGGGGCGAGGTTGGCTACACCTTC
>-|-|TRBJ2-7|TRBV9
CASSVHPWGDIQPYEQYF
TGTGCCAGCAGCGTCCACCCGTGGGGGGACATCCAGCCCTACGAGCAGTACTTC
>TRBD1|-|TRBJ1-2|TRBV11-2
CASSPGQLYGYTF
TGTGCCAGCAGCCCGGGACAGCTCTATGGCTACACCTTC
>TRBD1|-|TRBJ1-4|TRBV29-1
CSVGTGVNEKLFF
TGCAGCGTTGGGACAGGGGTTAATGAAAAACTGTTTTTT
>TRBD1|-|TRBJ1-2|TRBV4-3
CASSQSGTGFGRGYGYTF
TGCGCCAGCAGCCAGTCCGGGACAGGGTTTGGCAGGGGCTATGGCTACACCTTC
>-|-|TRBJ2-7|TRBV28
CASSVHSGGFYEQYF
TGTGCCAGCAGTGTCCACTCTGGGGGGTTTTACGAGCAGTACTTC
>-|-|TRBJ2-3|TRBV28
CASSYPSQGTDTQYF
TGTGCCAGCAGTTACCCCTCGCAGGGCACAGATACGCAGTATTTT
>-|once|TRBJ2-1|TRBV7-3
CASSPEDGSFRNEQFF
TGTGCCAGCAGCCCGGAGGACGGAAGCTTTAGGAATGAGCAGTTCTTC
>-|-|TRBJ1-4|TRBV7-9
CASSPHGRATNEKLFF
TGTGCCAGCAGCCCCCACGGCAGGGCGACTAATGAAAAACTGTTTTTT
>-|-|TRBJ1-5|TRBV21-1
CASSPGRAGIQPQHF
TGTGCCAGCAGCCCGGGCAGGGCGGGAATTCAGCCCCAGCATTTT
>-|few|TRBJ1-5|TRBV29-1
CSVEDYDQPQHF
TGCAGCGTTGAAGATTATGATCAGCCCCAGCATTTT
>-|-|TRBJ1-1|TRBV7-2
CASSLKQNTEAFF
TGTGCCAGCAGCTTAAAACAAAACACTGAAGCTTTCTTT
>TRBD2|-|TRBJ2-7|TRBV27
CASRRYSGDSYEQYF
TGTGCCAGCAGGAGATATAGCGGGGACTCCTACGAGCAGTACTTC
>TRBD1|-|TRBJ2-2|TRBV6-1
CASSVGQVNTGELFF
TGTGCCAGCAGTGTGGGACAGGTGAACACCGGGGAGCTGTTTTTT
>TRBD2|-|TRBJ2-3|TRBV18
CASSPPRLAGGSDTQYF
TGTGCCAGCTCACCACCCAGACTAGCGGGGGGGTCAGATACGCAGTATTTT
>-|once|TRBJ1-1|TRBV11-2
CASSPRQDMNTEAFF
TGTGCCAGCAGCCCTCGACAGGACATGAACACTGAAGCTTTCTTT
>-|once|TRBJ1-1|TRBV2
CASSEGGRWGQAFF
TGTGCCAGCAGTGAAGGCGGGCGCTGGGGGCAAGCTTTCTTT
>-|-|TRBJ2-7|TRBV28
CASSFGQSYEQYF
TGTGCCAGCAGTTTTGGACAGTCCTACGAGCAGTACTTC
>-|-|TRBJ2-2|TRBV5-1
CASSLGLGPNTGELFF
TGCGCCAGCAGCTTGGGGTTGGGACCGAACACCGGGGAGCTGTTTTTT
>-|-|TRBJ1-2|TRBV7-2
CASSPGASDYGYTF
TGTGCCAGCAGCCCGGGGGCATCGGATTATGGCTACACCTTC
>TRBD1|-|TRBJ1-3|TRBV30
CAWRDRLISGNTIYF
TGTGCCTGGAGGGACAGGCTCATCTCTGGAAACACCATATATTTT
>-|-|TRBJ1-2|TRBV30
CAGVEGNYGYTF
TGTGCCGGGGTCGAGGGAAACTATGGCTACACCTTC
>-|-|TRBJ1-1|TRBV28
CASSLWMTKNTEAFF
TGTGCCAGCAGTTTATGGATGACGAAGAACACTGAAGCTTTCTTT
>TRBD1|-|TRBJ1-1|TRBV7-6
CASSFFRWTGRSLGTEAFF
TGTGCCAGCAGCTTTTTCCGGTGGACAGGAAGAAGCCTAGGCACTGAAGCTTTCTTT
>TRBD1|once|TRBJ2-3|TRBV7-9
CASSLAPLGGGYF
TGTGCCAGCAGCTTAGCCCCACTAGGGGGCGGGTATTTT
>-|-|TRBJ1-1|TRBV21-1
CASTGDINTEAFF
TGTGCCAGCACGGGGGATATAAACACTGAAGCTTTCTTT
>-|-|TRBJ2-2|TRBV7-2
CASSLVGTTGELFF
TGTGCCAGCAGCTTAGTGGGGACCACCGGGGAGCTGTTTTTT
>-|-|TRBJ1-1|TRBV5-4
CASSQVSSGGANTEAFF
TGTGCCAGCAGCCAAGTAAGCTCCGGAGGGGCGAACACTGAAGCTTTCTTT
>TRBD1|-|TRBJ1-2|TRBV25-1
CASSERDRGAGYTF
TGTGCCAGCAGTGAAAGGGACAGGGGCGCTGGCTACACCTTC
>TRBD2|-|TRBJ2-1|TRBV7-2
CASSLDGSGGYNEQFF
TGTGCCAGCAGCTTAGATGGTAGCGGGGGATACAATGAGCAGTTCTTC
>-|-|TRBJ1-5|TRBV6-6
CASSYSTEGLPQHF
TGTGCCAGCAGTTACTCGACAGAGGGGCTGCCCCAGCATTTT
>-|-|TRBJ2-2|TRBV7-9
CASSYGQGGDTGELFF
TGTGCCAGCAGCTATGGACAGGGAGGGGACACCGGGGAGCTGTTTTTT
>TRBD1|few|TRBJ2-2|TRBV4-3
CASSQTPWTGGGELFF
TGCGCCAGCAGCCAAACACCTTGGACAGGAGGCGGGGAGCTGTTTTTT
>-|-|TRBJ2-6|TRBV11-3
CASSLDYHGVSGANVLTF
TGTGCCAGCAGCCTCGACTATCATGGAGTCTCTGGGGCCAACGTCCTGACTTTC
>-|-|TRBJ2-3|TRBV29-1
CSVEIQGTDTQYF
TGCAGCGTTGAAATCCAGGGCACAGATACGCAGTATTTT
>-|-|TRBJ2-2|TRBV7-2
CASSLEGRNTGELFF
TGTGCCAGCAGCTTAGAGGGGAGGAACACCGGGGAGCTGTTTTTT
>-|-|TRBJ2-7|TRBV9
CASSVDPSNNGEQYF
TGTGCCAGCAGCGTAGACCCCTCCAACAACGGCGAGCAGTACTTC
>-|-|TRBJ1-2|TRBV7-8
CASSQEARAPLGYTF
TGTGCCAGCAGCCAAGAAGCCAGGGCGCCCTTGGGCTACACCTTC
>TRBD1|few|TRBJ1-2|TRBV7-6
CASSTKTGGMNYGYTF
TGTGCCAGCAGCACGAAGACAGGGGGAATGAACTATGGCTACACCTTC
>-|-|TRBJ2-7|TRBV28
CASGQGSPYEQYF
TGTGCCAGCGGGCAGGGCTCACCCTACGAGCAGTACTTC
>TRBD1|-|TRBJ2-7|TRBV9
CASSPTGQSDYEQYF
TGTGCCAGCAGCCCAACGGGACAGAGCGACTACGAGCAGTACTTC
>-|-|TRBJ1-2|TRBV28
CASSPTGQINYGYTF
TGTGCCAGCAGTCCTACTGGACAGATTAACTATGGCTACACCTTC
>-|-|TRBJ2-7|TRBV9
CASSVDPTGPPHEQYF
TGTGCCAGCAGCGTAGACCCCACAGGGCCTCCCCACGAGCAGTACTTC
>-|once|TRBJ1-2|TRBV6-5
CASSYSRGNYGYTF
TGTGCCAGCAGTTACTCGAGGGGCAACTATGGCTACACCTTC
>TRBD2|-|TRBJ2-7|TRBV11-2
CASSLGELAEQYF
TGTGCCAGCAGCTTAGGAGAACTAGCGGAGCAGTACTTC
>-|-|TRBJ1-1|TRBV7-2
CASSRNSHTEAFF
TGTGCCAGCAGCCGAAATTCCCACACTGAAGCTTTCTTT
>-|-|TRBJ1-5|TRBV7-6
CASSLQGNQPQHF
TGTGCCAGCAGCTTACAGGGGAATCAGCCCCAGCATTTT
>-|-|TRBJ2-5|TRBV6-1
CASSVPRDIETQYF
TGTGCCAGCAGTGTCCCCCGGGACATAGAGACCCAGTACTTC
>-|few|TRBJ1-1|TRBV19
CASSIFFGTQTQRNTEAFF
TGTGCCAGTAGTATATTCTTTGGGACTCAAACCCAACGGAACACTGAAGCTTTCTTT
>-|-|TRBJ1-1|TRBV19
CASSIFRENTEAFF
TGTGCCAGTAGTATTTTCAGAGAGAACACTGAAGCTTTCTTT